A single T cell receptor (beta chain) is shown here with its context. Its specificity is unknown. This entry comes from a study of cytomegalovirus exposure and HLA in healthy donors. Whole-study context: Clustering assigned over 70% of the roughly 370 genotyped donors to the Caucasian-associated ancestry cluster. Study-level findings and limits: There was a cluster of highly shared sequence variants that was likely a sequencing artifact. Several of the most significant clusters were apparently associated with common viral pathogens in a later analysis.

PCR involved 60 Vbeta and 13 Jbeta primers. Sequenced by immunoSEQ multiplex PCR; TCRdb stores in-frame clones only, minus some. The sample carries roughly 63,000 clones, about 72% recorded once. The CDR3 totals 13 residues. V was pared by 4 bases and J by 8 bases, with 5 bases of the junction left unmatched. Germline CDR1 and CDR2: SQVTM and ANQGSEA. The chain combines TRBV29-1 with TRBJ2-3; 11 nucleotides align to TRBD1. The sequencing sample was made of PBMCs. The receptor was derived from a man in his fifties or sixties in good health and CMV-seropositive. Here the CDR3 reads CSVGTGGLGTQYF. CDR3 bases: TGCAGCGTTGGGACAGGGGGCCTAGGTACGCAGTATTTT.